These T cell receptor beta chains were read from a single sample in a study of T cells in Graves' hyperthyroidism and ophthalmopathy. A single record per CDR3 protein comes from TCRdb applying MiXCR to the multiplex PCR reads. There are tens of thousands of distinct CDR3 sequences in the sample; 52% occur only once, and roughly 25% lies in the top ten. Material for sequencing was blood. These receptors were collected from a woman in her thirties or forties with Graves' ophthalmopathy. CDR3s include the opening cysteine and the closing phenylalanine or tryptophan. D genes are given only for firm matches. Clone size appears in some rows only: once, few, many, or a class for an expanded clone.

j_gene,d_gene,v_gene,abundance,CDR3aa,CDR3nt
TRBJ2-1,.,TRBV20-1,.,CSGRGGETYNEQFF,TGCAGTGGCCGAGGGGGGGAAACCTACAATGAGCAGTTCTTC
TRBJ1-1,.,TRBV6-1,.,CASSEAPQANTEAFF,TGTGCCAGCAGTGAAGCCCCCCAGGCCAACACTGAAGCTTTCTTT
TRBJ1-3,TRBD1,TRBV18,.,CASQYATGDSGNTIYF,TGTGCCAGCCAGTACGCGACAGGGGACTCTGGAAACACCATATATTTT
TRBJ1-5,TRBD1,TRBV7-9,many,CASSPSGQANQPQHF,TGTGCCAGCAGCCCATCAGGACAGGCGAATCAGCCCCAGCATTTT
TRBJ2-3,.,TRBV7-6,medium-sized,CASSLAGQNTDTQYF,TGTGCCAGCAGCTTAGCAGGGCAGAACACAGATACGCAGTATTTT
TRBJ1-1,.,TRBV6-4,.,CAGSAGANTEAFF,TGTGCCGGCAGTGCAGGGGCGAACACTGAAGCTTTCTTT
TRBJ2-3,TRBD2,TRBV5-1,many,CASSFPLAGGSTDTQYF,TGCGCCAGCAGCTTTCCTCTAGCGGGAGGCAGCACAGATACGCAGTATTTT
TRBJ2-2,.,TRBV7-9,many,CASSLVSGELFF,TGTGCCAGCAGCTTAGTTTCAGGGGAGCTGTTTTTT
TRBJ2-1,.,TRBV9,.,CASSVGGGLTSEQFF,TGTGCCAGCAGCGTAGGAGGGGGGTTAACATCTGAGCAGTTCTTC
TRBJ1-4,.,TRBV6-1,many,CASSGGQPNEKLFF,TGTGCCAGCAGTGGAGGACAGCCTAATGAAAAACTGTTTTTT
TRBJ2-7,TRBD1,TRBV18,few,CASSPLGQATYEQYF,TGTGCCAGCTCACCCCTAGGACAGGCCACCTACGAGCAGTACTTC
TRBJ2-2,TRBD2,TRBV19,.,CASSILAGIPGELFF,TGTGCCAGTAGTATTCTAGCGGGAATCCCCGGGGAGCTGTTTTTT
TRBJ2-2,.,TRBV25-1,.,CASKASYITGELLF,TGTGCCAGCAAGGCTAGTTATATCACCGGGGAGCTGCTTTTT
TRBJ2-7,TRBD2,TRBV7-6,.,CASSLASSGRNTGDWLYF,TGTGCCAGCAGCTTAGCGTCTAGCGGGAGAAACACCGGGGACTGGTTATACTTC
TRBJ2-1,TRBD1,TRBV20-1,.,CSATGQGFLDEQFF,TGCAGTGCCACGGGACAGGGGTTCCTGGATGAGCAGTTCTTC
TRBJ2-5,TRBD2,TRBV24-1,few,CATSPPGGETQYF,TGTGCCACCAGCCCTCCGGGAGGAGAGACCCAGTACTTC
TRBJ1-5,.,TRBV9,.,CASSSGPKNNEHF,TGTGCCAGCAGCTCCGGGCCCAAGAACAATGAGCATTTT
TRBJ2-7,.,TRBV5-1,many,CASSFSQYEQYF,TGCGCCAGCAGCTTTTCGCAGTACGAGCAGTACTTC
TRBJ1-1,.,TRBV10-1,.,CASSDRGLMKEDTEAFF,TGCGCCAGCAGTGACCGTGGGCTAATGAAAGAGGACACTGAAGCTTTCTTT
TRBJ1-1,TRBD1,TRBV28,many,CASSVTTGALAEAFF,TGTGCCAGCAGTGTAACTACAGGGGCGCTGGCTGAAGCTTTCTTT
TRBJ2-7,TRBD1,TRBV7-6,.,CAGSLQPGQGSYEQYF,TGTGCAGGCAGCTTACAGCCGGGACAGGGATCCTATGAGCAGTACTTC
TRBJ2-7,TRBD2,TRBV29-1,.,CSVTQGGSGRSDELYF,TGCAGCGTTACGCAGGGGGGTAGCGGGAGGTCGGACGAGCTGTACTTC
TRBJ2-5,.,TRBV7-6,.,CASNLGSRGETQYF,TGCGCCAGCAACCTAGGAAGCAGAGGGGAGACCCAGTACTTC
TRBJ2-3,TRBD2,TRBV11-3,once,CASSPTTSGSDTQYF,TGTGCCAGCAGCCCCACGACTAGCGGGTCGGATACGCAGTATTTT
TRBJ2-2,.,TRBV2,many,CASSEFETGELFF,TGTGCCAGCAGTGAATTCGAAACCGGGGAGCTGTTTTTT
TRBJ2-1,.,TRBV6-6,many,CASRTGWGGFF,TGTGCCAGCAGGACCGGGTGGGGTGGGTTCTTC
TRBJ2-5,TRBD2,TRBV7-2,.,CASSRTSGGGYETQYF,TGTGCCAGCAGCAGGACTAGCGGGGGGGGATACGAGACCCAGTACTTC
TRBJ1-4,.,TRBV14,many,CASSQGTATQWTNEKLFF,TGTGCCAGCAGCCAAGGGACAGCCACACAGTGGACTAATGAAAAACTGTTTTTT
TRBJ2-3,TRBD2,TRBV3-1,many,CASSPSGIPETQYF,TGTGCCAGCAGCCCGAGCGGGATCCCAGAAACGCAGTATTTT
TRBJ2-2,.,TRBV5-6,many,CASSFGTSGELFF,TGTGCCAGCAGCTTCGGCACGAGCGGGGAGCTGTTTTTT
TRBJ2-7,TRBD1,TRBV7-8,.,CASSQAEGAQYEQYF,TGTGCCAGCAGCCAGGCAGAGGGGGCTCAGTATGAGCAGTACTTC
TRBJ1-2,.,TRBV12-1,many,CASSGDKNYGYTF,TGTGCCAGCAGCGGCGACAAGAACTATGGCTACACCTTC
TRBJ1-1,.,TRBV7-9,.,CASSTHRTVGEVKAFF,TGTGCCAGCAGCACGCACCGGACGGTTGGAGAGGTGAAAGCTTTCTTT
TRBJ2-7,TRBD2,TRBV24-1,.,CATSGTSGGPPSSTYEQYF,TGTGCCACCAGTGGGACTAGCGGGGGACCCCCGAGTTCGACCTACGAGCAGTACTTC
TRBJ1-2,.,TRBV6-1,.,CDSSEARVRRGYTF,TGTGACAGCAGTGAAGCCCGGGTCCGGAGGGGCTACACCTTC
TRBJ1-6,.,TRBV11-2,many,CASSLSEEVFSPLHF,TGTGCCAGCAGCTTAAGTGAGGAAGTCTTTTCACCCCTCCACTTT
TRBJ2-7,.,TRBV13,.,CASSLRGSYEQYF,TGTGCCAGCAGCCTCCGGGGCTCCTACGAGCAGTACTTC
TRBJ2-5,.,TRBV6-5,.,CASSYWRVAGETQYF,TGTGCCAGCAGTTACTGGCGAGTTGCTGGGGAGACCCAGTACTTC
TRBJ2-1,.,TRBV2,medium-sized,CARGGDRIQYNEQFF,TGTGCCAGAGGGGGGGACAGGATCCAATACAATGAGCAGTTCTTC
TRBJ2-5,.,TRBV7-6,medium-sized,CASSFQTGWQETQYF,TGTGCCAGCAGCTTTCAGACAGGTTGGCAAGAGACCCAGTACTTC
TRBJ2-7,.,TRBV12-3/TRBV12-4,many,CASSYERGYEQYF,TGTGCCAGCAGTTACGAGAGGGGCTACGAGCAGTACTTC
TRBJ2-7,TRBD1,TRBV6-1,many,CASSSWNRDREQYF,TGTGCCAGCAGTTCATGGAACAGGGACAGGGAGCAGTACTTC
TRBJ2-1,.,TRBV6-1,many,CASSEPLSGVLYNEQFF,TGTGCCAGCAGTGAGCCACTTTCGGGAGTTCTCTACAATGAGCAGTTCTTC
TRBJ2-3,.,TRBV5-4,.,CASSENRLGTDTQYF,TGTGCCAGCAGCGAGAACCGCCTCGGGACAGATACGCAGTATTTT
TRBJ2-2,.,TRBV24-1,few,CATRAGNTGELFF,TGTGCCACCAGAGCAGGGAACACCGGGGAGCTGTTTTTT
TRBJ1-3,.,TRBV15,few,CATSAILGNTIYF,TGTGCCACCAGCGCAATTTTGGGAAACACCATATATTTT
TRBJ2-7,.,TRBV11-3,many,CASSAVGVNAYEQYF,TGTGCCAGCAGCGCAGTGGGCGTGAACGCCTACGAGCAGTACTTC
TRBJ2-7,TRBD2,TRBV19,.,CAGLAGGPSPSEQYF,TGTGCCGGACTAGCGGGGGGGCCGAGTCCAAGCGAGCAGTACTTC
TRBJ1-5,.,TRBV6-5,.,CASSPPDSNEPQHF,TGTGCCAGCAGTCCGCCAGATAGCAATGAGCCCCAGCATTTT
TRBJ2-1,.,TRBV19,.,CASSIGGGNEQFF,TGTGCCAGTAGTATAGGTGGGGGAAATGAGCAGTTCTTC
TRBJ1-4,.,TRBV5-4,.,CASSKGGDTNEELFF,TGTGCCAGCAGCAAAGGGGGGGACACTAATGAAGAACTGTTTTTT
TRBJ1-1,.,TRBV18,.,CASSSPGRSTEAFF,TGTGCCAGCTCATCTCCGGGACGAAGCACTGAAGCTTTCTTT
TRBJ2-7,TRBD1,TRBV19,.,CASSIHGQGGDEQYF,TGTGCCAGTAGTATCCATGGACAGGGAGGAGACGAGCAGTACTTC
TRBJ2-1,TRBD2,TRBV27,once,CASGPGTSGVGEQFF,TGTGCCAGCGGTCCCGGAACTAGCGGGGTCGGTGAGCAGTTCTTC
TRBJ2-1,TRBD2,TRBV20-1,.,CSARGTSGSRGEQFF,TGCAGTGCTAGAGGGACTAGCGGGAGTCGGGGTGAGCAGTTCTTC
TRBJ2-3,TRBD2,TRBV28,few,CASTRGEGSTDTQYF,TGTGCCAGCACTCGGGGGGAGGGGAGCACAGATACGCAGTATTTT
TRBJ2-1,.,TRBV5-6,many,CASSLVLDNEQFF,TGTGCCAGCAGCTTGGTACTGGACAATGAGCAGTTCTTC
TRBJ1-5,.,TRBV19,many,CASSIVQSQPQHF,TGTGCCAGTAGTATAGTTCAATCTCAGCCCCAGCATTTT